This T cell receptor beta chain was sequenced in a study of T cell responses to AZD1222 COVID-19 vaccine. The study's findings and limits: Researchers took repertoire samples only after the peak T cell response had come. Dominant CD4 TCR responses targeted spike regions 160-218 and 743-854. The donor group comprised mostly white British people and more females; the analysis possibly underestimated clonal diversity.

On this clone itself: Its antigen is unknown.

Pooled in the analysis were second doses at about 4 or about 12 weeks. V gave up 4 bases and J gave up 2 bases, with 9 bases separating them. The CDR3 length is 12 residues. CDR1 is SQVTM, CDR2 ANQGSEA, per germline. The table came from immunoSEQ multiplex PCR; TCRdb's copy has only in-frame clones and leaves some out. The data show 100,000 to 120,000 clones, over 85% seen once. The sequence came from an adult who received the AZD1222 COVID-19 vaccine. V usage is TRBV29-1 and J usage is TRBJ2-7; tentatively, D is TRBD2 (5 bases). The sequences come from peripheral blood, collected 28 days after the second AZD1222 dose. This chain's CDR3 is CSVGRSAYEQYF. The CDR3 DNA sequence: TGCAGCGTTGGGAGGTCGGCCTACGAGCAGTACTTC.